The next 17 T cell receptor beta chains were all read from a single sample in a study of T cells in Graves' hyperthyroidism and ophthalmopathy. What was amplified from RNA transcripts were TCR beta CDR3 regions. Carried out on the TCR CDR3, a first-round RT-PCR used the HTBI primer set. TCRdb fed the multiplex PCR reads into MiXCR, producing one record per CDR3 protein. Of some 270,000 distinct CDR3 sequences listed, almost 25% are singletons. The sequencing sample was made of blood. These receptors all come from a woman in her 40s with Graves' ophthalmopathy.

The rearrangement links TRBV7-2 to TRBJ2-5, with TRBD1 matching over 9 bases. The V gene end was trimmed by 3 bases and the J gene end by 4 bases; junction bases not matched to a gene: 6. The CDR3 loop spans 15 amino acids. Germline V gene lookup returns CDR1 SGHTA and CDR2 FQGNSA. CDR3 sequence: CASSLPSGQGETQYF. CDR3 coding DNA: TGTGCCAGCAGCTTGCCATCGGGACAGGGAGAGACCCAGTACTTC.

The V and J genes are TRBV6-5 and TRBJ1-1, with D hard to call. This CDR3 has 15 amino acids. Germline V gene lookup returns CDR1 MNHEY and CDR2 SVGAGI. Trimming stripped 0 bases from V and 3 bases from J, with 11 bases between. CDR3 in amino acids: CASSYSFVADTEAFF. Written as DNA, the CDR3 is TGTGCCAGCAGTTACTCGTTCGTGGCAGACACTGAAGCTTTCTTT.

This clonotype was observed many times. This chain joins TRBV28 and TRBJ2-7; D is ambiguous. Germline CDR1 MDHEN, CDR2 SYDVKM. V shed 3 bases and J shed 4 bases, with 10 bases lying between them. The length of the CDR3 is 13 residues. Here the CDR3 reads CASSFSGRYEQYF. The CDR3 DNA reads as TGTGCCAGCAGTTTCTCAGGACGGTACGAGCAGTACTTC.

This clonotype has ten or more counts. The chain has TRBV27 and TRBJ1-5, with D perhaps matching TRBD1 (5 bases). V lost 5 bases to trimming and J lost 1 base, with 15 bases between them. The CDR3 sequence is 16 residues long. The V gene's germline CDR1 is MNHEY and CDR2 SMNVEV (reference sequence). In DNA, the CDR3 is TGTGCCAGCAGTATCACCGGGGCAGTAAGCAATCAGCCCCAGCATTTT. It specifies CASSITGAVSNQPQHF.

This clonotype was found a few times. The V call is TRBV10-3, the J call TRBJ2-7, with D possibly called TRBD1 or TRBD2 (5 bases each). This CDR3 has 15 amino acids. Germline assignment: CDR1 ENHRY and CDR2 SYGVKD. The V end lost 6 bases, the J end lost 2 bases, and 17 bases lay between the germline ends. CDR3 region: CAIRGETGPAYEQYF. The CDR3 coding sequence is TGTGCCATCAGGGGGGAGACGGGTCCAGCCTACGAGCAGTACTTC.

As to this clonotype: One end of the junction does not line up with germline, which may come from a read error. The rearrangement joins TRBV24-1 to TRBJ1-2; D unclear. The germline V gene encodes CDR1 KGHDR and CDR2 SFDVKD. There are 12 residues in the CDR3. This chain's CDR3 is CATNDSTYGYIF. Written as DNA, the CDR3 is TGTGCCACCAATGATTCTACCTATGGCTACATCTTC.

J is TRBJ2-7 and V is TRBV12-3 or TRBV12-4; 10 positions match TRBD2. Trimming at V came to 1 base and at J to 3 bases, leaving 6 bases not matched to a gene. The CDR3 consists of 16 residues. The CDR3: CASSLETSGRNYEQYF. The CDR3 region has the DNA TGTGCCAGCAGTTTAGAGACTAGCGGGCGGAACTACGAGCAGTACTTC.

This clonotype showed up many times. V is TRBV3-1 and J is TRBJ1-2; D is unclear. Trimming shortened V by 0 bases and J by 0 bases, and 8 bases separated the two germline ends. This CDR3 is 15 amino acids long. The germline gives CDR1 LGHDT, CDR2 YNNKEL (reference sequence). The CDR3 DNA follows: TGTGCCAGCAGCCAAGACCCCTCAGCTAACTATGGCTACACCTTC. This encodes CASSQDPSANYGYTF.

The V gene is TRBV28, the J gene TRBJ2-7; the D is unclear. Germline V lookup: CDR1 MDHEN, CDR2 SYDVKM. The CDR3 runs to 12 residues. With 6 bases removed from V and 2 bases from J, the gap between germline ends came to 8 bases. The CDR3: CASRTMAYEQYF. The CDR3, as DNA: TGTGCCAGCAGGACAATGGCCTACGAGCAGTACTTC.

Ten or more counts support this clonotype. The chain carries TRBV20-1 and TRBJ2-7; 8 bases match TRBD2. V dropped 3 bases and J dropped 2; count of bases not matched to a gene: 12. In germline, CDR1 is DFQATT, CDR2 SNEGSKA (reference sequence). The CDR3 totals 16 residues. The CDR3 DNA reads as TGCAGTGCTAGGAGGCTAGCGGGTCTCACCCCCTACGAGCAGTACTTC. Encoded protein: CSARRLAGLTPYEQYF.

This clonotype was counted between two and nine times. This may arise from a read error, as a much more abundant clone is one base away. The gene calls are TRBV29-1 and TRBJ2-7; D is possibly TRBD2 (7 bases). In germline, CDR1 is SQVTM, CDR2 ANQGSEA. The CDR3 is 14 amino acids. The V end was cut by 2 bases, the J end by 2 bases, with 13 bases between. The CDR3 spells CSVEFGGPPYEQYF. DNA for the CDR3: TGCAGCGTTGAATTCGGGGGGCCCCCCTACGAGCAGTACTTC.

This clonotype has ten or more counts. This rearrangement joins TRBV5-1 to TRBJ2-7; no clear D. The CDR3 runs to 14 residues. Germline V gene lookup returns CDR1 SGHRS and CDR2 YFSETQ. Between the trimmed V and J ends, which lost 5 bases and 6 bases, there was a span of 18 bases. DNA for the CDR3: TGCGCCAGCAGTTTAGGTGGTGGTACGGTCGAGCAGTACTTC. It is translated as CASSLGGGTVEQYF.

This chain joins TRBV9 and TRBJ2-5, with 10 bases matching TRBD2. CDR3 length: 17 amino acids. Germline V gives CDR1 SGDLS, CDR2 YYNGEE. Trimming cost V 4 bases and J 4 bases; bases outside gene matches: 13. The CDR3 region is CASSTTGLAGVGETQYF. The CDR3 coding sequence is TGTGCCAGCAGCACGACAGGGCTAGCGGGAGTGGGAGAGACCCAGTACTTC.

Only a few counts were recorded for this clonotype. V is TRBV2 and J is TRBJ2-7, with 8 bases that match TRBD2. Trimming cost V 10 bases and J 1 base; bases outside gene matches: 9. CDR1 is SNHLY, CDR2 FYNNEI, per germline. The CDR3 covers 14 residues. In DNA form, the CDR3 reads TGTGCCATCCAAAGCGGGAGTCAATCCTACGAGCAGTACTTC. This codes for CAIQSGSQSYEQYF.

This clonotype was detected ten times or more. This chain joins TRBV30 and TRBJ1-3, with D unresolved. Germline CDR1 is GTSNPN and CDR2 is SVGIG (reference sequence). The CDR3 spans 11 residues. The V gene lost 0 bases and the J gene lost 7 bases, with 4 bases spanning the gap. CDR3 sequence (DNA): TGTGCCTGGAGTGTTCGGAACACCATATATTTT. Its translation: CAWSVRNTIYF. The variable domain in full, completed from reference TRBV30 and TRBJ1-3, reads SQTIHQWPATLVQPVGSPLSLECTVEGTSNPNLYWYRQAAGRGLQLLFYSVGIGQISSEVPQNLSASRPQDRQFILSSKKLLLSDSGFYLCAWSVRNTIYFGEGSWLTVV.

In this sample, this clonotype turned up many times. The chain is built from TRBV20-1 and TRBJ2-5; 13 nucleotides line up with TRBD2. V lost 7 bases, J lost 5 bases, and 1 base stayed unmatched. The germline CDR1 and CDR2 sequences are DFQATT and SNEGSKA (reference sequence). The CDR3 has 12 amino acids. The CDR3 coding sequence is TGCAGTGAACTAGCGGGAGGGGAGACCCAGTACTTC. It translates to CSELAGGETQYF.

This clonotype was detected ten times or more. CDR3 DNA sequence: TGCAGCGTTGTTATATATTCGTACCAAGAGACCCAGTACTTC. Its protein product is CSVVIYSYQETQYF. The chain couples TRBV29-1 to TRBJ2-5; D gene uncertain. The V end lost 4 bases, the J end lost 0 bases, and 12 bases lay between the germline ends. Looked up from germline, CDR1 is SQVTM and CDR2 is ANQGSEA. The CDR3 is made up of 14 amino acids. The variable domain in full, with the rest retrieved from reference TRBV29-1 and TRBJ2-5, is SAVISQKPSRDICQRGTSLTIQCQVDSQVTMMFWYRQQPGQSLTLIATANQGSEATYESGFVIDKFPISRPNLTFSTLTVSNMSPEDSSIYLCSVVIYSYQETQYFGPGTRLLVL.